This entry features one T cell receptor (beta chain) sequence. Its antigen is unknown. As originally analysed: Junction-only sequences without quality scores came from ImmunoSEQ, so filtering differed. TCRdb's table, derived via immunoSEQ multiplex PCR, lists solely in-frame clones and lacks some. V and J calls plus clone size are reproduced from that table; the DNA served to infer D and trimming. The profile shows more than 500,000 clones, 90% to 97% of them singletons. The CDR3 is made up of 14 amino acids. V trimming: 5 bases; J trimming: 2 bases; junction bases outside the gene matches: 5. Germline V lookup: CDR1 MNHEY, CDR2 SVGAGI. These data belong to a study of shared clonotypes between healthy human individuals. Study-wide background: Serving as donors were two women and a few men, whose ages spanned 18 to 49.

Study-level results: Some naive CD4 clonotypes, roughly 5%, turned up in common across several donors. For sorted subsets, rarefaction showed incomplete sequencing despite large depth.

The TCR originated in a woman aged 25 to 39 in good health. The specimen was naive CD4+ T cells sorted from blood. Subset here: CD45RA+ positively selected. This chain links TRBV6-5 with TRBJ2-7, with 8 bases that match TRBD1. The CDR3 loop is CASSATGVTYEQYF. CDR3 nucleotides: TGTGCCAGCAGTGCGACAGGGGTCACCTACGAGCAGTACTTC.